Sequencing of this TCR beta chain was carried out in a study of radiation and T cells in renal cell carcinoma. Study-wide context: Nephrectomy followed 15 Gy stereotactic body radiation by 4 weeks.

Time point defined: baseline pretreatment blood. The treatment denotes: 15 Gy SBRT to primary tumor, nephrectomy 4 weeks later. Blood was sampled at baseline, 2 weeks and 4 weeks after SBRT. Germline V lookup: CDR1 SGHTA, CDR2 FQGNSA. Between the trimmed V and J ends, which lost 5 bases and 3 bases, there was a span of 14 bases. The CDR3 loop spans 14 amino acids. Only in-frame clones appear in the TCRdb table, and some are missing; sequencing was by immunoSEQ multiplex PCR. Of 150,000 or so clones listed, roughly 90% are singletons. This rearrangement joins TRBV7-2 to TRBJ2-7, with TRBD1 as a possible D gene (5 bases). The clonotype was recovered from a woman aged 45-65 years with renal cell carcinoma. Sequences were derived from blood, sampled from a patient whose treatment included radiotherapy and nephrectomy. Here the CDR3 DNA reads TGTGCCAGCAGCAGGGGCCTCGCAGGCTACGAGCAGTACTTC. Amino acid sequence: CASSRGLAGYEQYF.